This T cell receptor (beta chain) was retrieved from a study of T cells in Graves' hyperthyroidism and ophthalmopathy. Ten or more counts support this clonotype. Regions amplified from RNA transcripts were the TCR beta CDR3 regions. HTBI primers were the set used in a first-round RT-PCR of the TCR CDR3. TCRdb reanalysed the multiplex PCR reads using MiXCR and keeps one entry per CDR3 protein. The table includes about 200,000 distinct CDR3 sequences, about a sixth detected once. From less than 13 ml of fresh peripheral blood, PBMCs were isolated. V was pared by 2 bases and J by 6 bases, with 2 bases of the junction left unmatched. CDR3 size: 14 residues.

The chain employs TRBV12-3 or TRBV12-4 and TRBJ2-1; 9 bases align to TRBD1. Sequencing was performed on blood. The sequence came from a woman between 45 and 60 years old with Graves' hyperthyroidism. The CDR3 here is CASSLSTGGNEQFF. The CDR3 DNA follows: TGTGCCAGCAGTTTATCGACAGGGGGCAATGAGCAGTTCTTC.